The rows below give T cell receptor beta chains drawn from one sample of a study of OX40 agonist ivuxolimab in advanced cancers. Using immunoSEQ multiplex PCR, the repertoire was profiled, and TCRdb retains in-frame clones only, with some absent. The data show about 20,000 clones, with approximately 87% seen just once and around 40% held by the top ten. The input for sequencing was CD4+ or CD8+ T cells sorted from blood, taken in a trial of the OX40 agonist ivuxolimab. The source is an adult with an advanced solid tumor such as melanoma, head and neck, liver or kidney cancer. The CDR3 runs from the conserved cysteine through the conserved F or W. A D gene is named only where the DNA matches it firmly. The listing skips clone size in some rows; elsewhere it reads once, few, many or a size class.

V gene	clone size	J gene	D gene	CDR3 protein	CDR3 DNA
TRBV9	NA	TRBJ2-3	TRBD2	CASSVLSGGTDTQYF	TGTGCCAGCAGCGTACTAAGCGGGGGAACGGATACGCAGTATTTT
TRBV10-1	NA	TRBJ1-1	NA	CASSVGDTEAFF	TGCGCCAGCAGTGTCGGGGACACTGAAGCTTTCTTT
TRBV12-5	NA	TRBJ1-2	NA	CASGLVPPVPKGGGYTF	TGTGCTAGTGGTTTGGTACCCCCTGTGCCAAAGGGCGGTGGCTACACCTTC
TRBV7-9	NA	TRBJ1-4	NA	CASSGSSIEKLFF	TGTGCCAGCAGCGGAAGTAGTATCGAAAAACTGTTTTTT
TRBV5-1	NA	TRBJ2-5	TRBD2	CASSLDAGGASETQYF	TGCGCCAGCAGCTTGGACGCCGGGGGGGCATCGGAGACCCAGTACTTC
TRBV27	NA	TRBJ2-3	NA	CASSFERDTVMGTDTQYF	TGTGCCAGCAGTTTTGAGAGGGACACTGTTATGGGCACAGATACGCAGTATTTT
TRBV6-1	NA	TRBJ1-2	NA	CASSHTGRCTF	TGTGCCAGCAGCCATACAGGGAGGTGCACCTTC
TRBV4-2	once	TRBJ2-4	NA	CASSQEDFQGGNIQYF	TGTGCCAGCAGCCAAGAGGATTTTCAGGGGGGAAACATTCAGTACTTC
TRBV18	NA	TRBJ2-7	TRBD1	CASSPPGQSEEQYF	TGTGCCAGCTCACCACCGGGACAGTCTGAGGAGCAGTACTTC
TRBV27	NA	TRBJ1-1	NA	CASSTGYQAFF	TGTGCCAGCAGCACAGGGTACCAAGCTTTCTTT
TRBV4-1	NA	TRBJ1-1	NA	CASSQLPQVNTEAFF	TGCGCCAGCAGCCAATTACCACAGGTGAACACTGAAGCTTTCTTT
TRBV7-9	NA	TRBJ1-2	NA	CASSQSTANYGYTF	TGTGCCAGCAGCCAGTCAACAGCTAACTATGGCTACACCTTC
TRBV7-9	NA	TRBJ2-2	NA	CASSLAGSTGELFF	TGTGCCAGCAGCTTAGCGGGGTCCACCGGGGAGCTGTTTTTT
TRBV27	once	TRBJ2-7	NA	CASSFSGPGDEQYF	TGTGCCAGCAGTTTTTCTGGACCCGGGGACGAGCAGTACTTC
TRBV5-1	NA	TRBJ2-3	NA	CASSLETSYPADTQYF	TGCGCCAGCAGCTTGGAAACTAGCTACCCCGCAGATACGCAGTATTTT
TRBV27	once	TRBJ1-2	NA	CASSSGANLGYGYTF	TGTGCCAGCAGTTCAGGGGCAAACCTCGGGTATGGCTACACCTTC
TRBV6-1	few	TRBJ2-7	NA	CASSGRGVAYEQYF	TGTGCCAGCAGTGGGAGGGGGGTAGCGTACGAGCAGTACTTC
TRBV7-9	once	TRBJ2-1	TRBD1	CASSPRQGANEQFF	TGTGCCAGCAGCCCGCGACAGGGGGCCAATGAGCAGTTCTTC
TRBV18	NA	TRBJ2-7	TRBD1	CASSPRDRDYEQYF	TGTGCCAGCTCACCCCGGGACAGGGACTACGAGCAGTACTTC
TRBV7-9	NA	TRBJ2-5	TRBD2	CASGGHSGGQETQYF	TGTGCCAGCGGGGGTCATAGCGGGGGGCAAGAGACCCAGTACTTC
TRBV7-9	NA	TRBJ1-1	NA	CASSPPGWEDTEAFF	TGTGCCAGCAGCCCGCCCGGCTGGGAAGACACTGAAGCTTTCTTT
TRBV4-2	NA	TRBJ1-3	TRBD1	CASSQPGQVPGNTIYF	TGTGCCAGCAGCCAGCCCGGACAGGTACCTGGAAACACCATATATTTT
TRBV5-1	NA	TRBJ2-5	TRBD1	CASSPWDRGLETQYF	TGCGCCAGCAGCCCGTGGGACAGGGGGTTAGAGACCCAGTACTTC
TRBV19	NA	TRBJ2-1	TRBD2	CASLDGAGTSGSSYNEQFF	TGTGCCAGTCTCGATGGGGCGGGGACTAGCGGGTCCTCCTACAATGAGCAGTTCTTC